This record covers a single TCR beta chain. Its binding antigen is unknown. No qualities accompany the bases; no much larger clone lies one base away. Interpreted using the paper, the treatment or condition label stands for: live attenuated yellow fever vaccine strain. At every blood-draw timepoint, two biological replicates of bulk PBMCs were collected. A standard Ficoll-Paque protocol was used to isolate PBMCs from peripheral blood. TriZol was used to extract RNA from bulk PBMCs, CD4 and CD8 fractions, and dextramer-positive and dextramer-negative fractions. The data were obtained in a study of T cells after yellow fever vaccination (dated by TCRdb to about 2019). Study-wide context: The SMART-Seq v4 Ultra Low Input RNA kit was used to prepare libraries from fractions with low cell numbers. Bulk TCR alpha and beta repertoires were sequenced longitudinally to track T-cell clones before and after primary and booster YFV17D yellow fever vaccination. Two healthy male donors, one aged 18 to 29 and one aged 30 to 40 years, made up the cohort. Blood samples were taken at several timepoints before and after primary and secondary immunization, and bulk PBMC replicates and cell subsets were isolated. General conclusions and limits of the study: Computational filtering was required because FACS-sorted repertoires could contain abundant contaminating clonotypes from the bulk population. A small share of clonotypes occurred in both CD4 and CD8 compartments, likely arising from convergent recombination. Most clones expanded after primary vaccination were re-detected after the booster (about 96% of CD4 and roughly 87% of CD8), suggesting broad memory maintenance. The secondary T-cell response was weaker than the primary response but faster, peaking on day 5 instead of day 15. Because the study included only two donors, the extent to which the findings can be generalized is limited.

From V the trimming removes 5 bases and from J it removes 0 bases, while the gene matches leave 16 bases of the junction unaccounted for. The CDR1 and CDR2 encoded by the germline V gene are KGHDR and SFDVKD. Measured from the cysteine to the phenylalanine, the CDR3 is 19 residues long. Only CDR3 DNA remains: 57 bases, in frame from the first base. TCR cDNA was synthesized by 5'RACE template switching, which introduced a universal primer site and unique molecular identifiers. Priming for cDNA synthesis came from both the TCR alpha and TCR beta constant segments. Libraries were amplified in two PCR steps, with sample barcodes and sequencing adapters added in the second step. Sequencing of libraries was done on Illumina HiSeq 2500 (2x100 bp) or NovaSeq (2x150 bp). The study's processing was this. MIGEC handled demultiplexing of reads and collapsing into UMI consensus sequences, while MiXCR performed V(D)J alignment. Vaccine-responding clonotypes were defined with edgeR using replicate PBMC samples, requiring FDR below 0.01 and a log2 fold change above 5 up to day 15. Each bulk clonotype received a CD4 or CD8 identity based on whether the sequenced CD4 or CD8 repertoire contained that clonotype at higher abundance. TCRdb redid the processing of the public reads, applying fastp at Q25 and MiXCR, and retained in-frame beta chains. Under each unique CDR3 protein, matching rows form one entry showing the most common genes and DNA. The V and J calls here are based on TCRdb, not the publication. Within this sample are roughly 500,000 distinct CDR3 sequences, with over 15% of them counted one time only. The ten largest clones represent roughly an eighth of the sample.

This material consisted of PBMCs, taken 15 days after the yellow fever booster vaccination. The sequence derives from a man between 25 and 39 years old who received the YFV17D yellow fever vaccine. In this chain, TRBV24-1 is recombined with TRBJ2-3; 7 central nucleotides agree with TRBD2. The CDR3 protein is CATSAPLGGRGGSTDTQYF. The sequence in DNA is TGTGCCACCAGTGCCCCGCTTGGCGGGAGAGGAGGTAGCACAGATACGCAGTATTTT.